These 17 T cell receptor beta chains were sequenced from one sample in a study of blood T cell repertoires in COVID-19 (dated by TCRdb to the early 2020s). Libraries were built with the immunoSEQ multiplex PCR assay. TCRdb took this table from immuneACCESS and kept in-frame rearrangements with V and J called. Such tables lack part of the clones; where checked against another copy, unresolved V genes explain under half of the gap, and the rest is unexplained. The sample table holds roughly 190,000 clones, of which approximately 80% were seen once. The ten largest clones add up to roughly 11% of the sample. Sequencing used peripheral blood. These receptors came from a woman aged 40 to 50 with COVID-19, enrolled during active disease.

The chain carries TRBV4-1 and TRBJ1-2; 9 bases match TRBD1. V was pared by 3 bases and J by 4 bases, with 9 bases of the junction left unmatched. Per the germline V gene, CDR1 is MGHRA and CDR2 is YSYEKL. This CDR3 comprises 16 residues. The CDR3 region has the DNA TGCGCCAGCAGCCAGGTTAGGACAGGGGAAGCCTATGGCTACACCTTC. Translating gives CASSQVRTGEAYGYTF.

This clone was seen a few times. The chain recombines TRBV6-6 with TRBJ1-5; 11 bases agree with TRBD1. In germline, CDR1 is MNHNY, CDR2 SVGAGI (reference sequence). The CDR3 has 17 amino acids. The junction had 11 bases not matched to a gene; V was cut back by 6 bases and J by 4 bases. This chain's CDR3 is CASSRRDRGMSNQPQHF. The CDR3 DNA sequence: TGTGCCAGCAGCCGAAGGGACAGGGGGATGAGTAATCAGCCCCAGCATTTT.

The chain carries TRBV24-1 and TRBJ1-4, with unresolved D. The CDR3 is 13 residues long. Germline CDR1 reads KGHDR; CDR2 reads SFDVKD. Trimming removed 7 bases at V and 8 bases at J, with 13 bases between. CDR3 coding DNA: TGTGCCACCAGGGCCCCTGCCCAGGAAAAACTGTTTTTT. Translation gives CATRAPAQEKLFF.

This clone was seen more than once but under ten times. J is TRBJ2-1 and V is TRBV5-6, with 7 bases fitting TRBD2. Looked up from germline, CDR1 is SGHDT and CDR2 is YYEEEE. This CDR3 has 16 amino acids. Trimming took 3 bases from V and 2 from J; bases not matched to a gene: 8. The CDR3 DNA reads as TGTGCCAGCAGCTATATGAGCGGGGCAACCTACAATGAGCAGTTCTTC. Its translation: CASSYMSGATYNEQFF.

This clone was recorded once. J is TRBJ2-3 and V is TRBV11-2, with a weak D call TRBD2 (5 bases). V was pared by 3 bases and J by 1 base, with 11 bases between. Looked up from germline, CDR1 is SGHAT and CDR2 is FQNNGV. The CDR3 sequence is 15 residues long. This CDR3 reads CASSFGEFGTDTQYF. The CDR3 DNA reads TGTGCCAGCAGCTTCGGGGAGTTTGGCACAGATACGCAGTATTTT.

V is TRBV6-1 and J is TRBJ2-3; TRBD2 matches 10 bases. The CDR3 spans 17 residues. V shed 1 base, J shed 6 bases, and the junction held 10 bases outside the gene matches. CDR1 and CDR2 from the germline V gene are MNHNS and SASEGT. This CDR3 reads CASSEELAGVGRDTQYF. The CDR3 DNA sequence: TGTGCCAGCAGTGAAGAGCTAGCGGGAGTGGGGAGGGATACGCAGTATTTT.

V and J are TRBV12-3 or TRBV12-4 and TRBJ1-2; possible D gene TRBD1, 6 bases. This CDR3 contains 13 residues. With 7 bases removed from V and 2 bases from J, the gap between germline ends came to 11 bases. The CDR3 nucleotides read TGTGCCAGCACCGCGGGGGCCAACTATGGCTACACCTTC. Its translation: CASTAGANYGYTF.

The J gene is TRBJ1-1, the V gene TRBV6-8; D not certain. Trimming shortened V by 0 bases and J by 7 bases, and 9 bases separated the two germline ends. Germline assignment: CDR1 MNHGY and CDR2 SAAAGT. The CDR3 has 13 residues. CDR3 loop: CASSYSLSDEAFF. CDR3 nucleotide sequence: TGTGCCAGCAGTTACTCGTTGTCAGATGAAGCTTTCTTT.

The chain recombines TRBV27 with TRBJ1-2, with D unresolved. Trimming left V 5 bases short and J 4 bases short, with 14 bases between. Germline CDR1 and CDR2: MNHEY and SMNVEV (reference sequence). The CDR3 consists of 14 residues. CDR3 bases: TGTGCCAGCAGTCTTACGACACAATCCTATGGCTACACCTTC. Amino acid sequence: CASSLTTQSYGYTF.

This clone was observed a single time. This sequence joins TRBV19 and TRBJ2-1; 7 nucleotides agree with TRBD2. Germline V CDR1 and CDR2: LNHDA, SQIVND (reference sequence). The CDR3 is 17 residues long. V shed 7 bases, J shed 1 base, and the junction held 13 bases outside the gene matches. The CDR3 DNA reads as TGTGCCAGTACCGATTCGAAGCGGGGACTATCCTACAATGAGCAGTTCTTC. Amino acids: CASTDSKRGLSYNEQFF.

This clone occurred many times. The chain recombines TRBV4-1 with TRBJ2-3; D gene uncertain. The germline V gene has CDR1 MGHRA and CDR2 YSYEKL. CDR3 size: 13 residues. Trimming took off 8 bases at V and 2 bases at J, with 11 bases between the two ends. As DNA, the CDR3 is TGCGCCAGCCATAGCAGTTACACAGATACGCAGTATTTT. This translates into CASHSSYTDTQYF.

This clone was seen only a few times. The rearrangement links TRBV7-9 to TRBJ2-3; 12 bases are shared with TRBD2. This CDR3 has 16 amino acids. The V segment lost 5 bases and the J segment 2 bases; nucleotides outside the gene matches: 5. Germline-derived CDR1 and CDR2 are SEHNR and FQNEAQ (reference sequence). CDR3 in amino acids: CASSPRTSGNTDTQYF. CDR3 bases: TGTGCCAGCAGCCCCAGGACTAGCGGGAACACAGATACGCAGTATTTT.

This clone was detected once. This chain links TRBV7-9 with TRBJ2-3, with D possibly matching TRBD2 (6 bases). Germline lookup yields CDR1 SEHNR and CDR2 FQNEAQ (reference sequence). CDR3 size: 13 residues. The V gene lost 7 bases and the J gene lost 4 bases, with 12 bases spanning the gap. The CDR3 is CASTPGGADTQYF. The CDR3, as DNA: TGTGCCAGCACCCCCGGGGGTGCAGATACGCAGTATTTT. The whole variable domain, filled in from reference TRBV7-9 and TRBJ2-3, reads DTGVSQNPRHKITKRGQNVTFRCDPISEHNRLYWYRQTLGQGPEFLTYFQNEAQLEKSRLLSDRFSAERPKGSFSTLEIQRTEQGDSAMYLCASTPGGADTQYFGPGTRLTVL.

The rearrangement joins TRBV6-1 to TRBJ2-5; TRBD1 aligns across 8 bases. The CDR3 sequence is 14 residues long. CDR1 is MNHNS, CDR2 SASEGT, per germline. J gave up 2 bases and V 3 bases, and 2 bases lay outside the gene matches. CDR3 sequence (DNA): TGTGCCAGCAGTGACGGACAGGGACAAGAGACCCAGTACTTC. Its protein is CASSDGQGQETQYF.

This rearrangement joins TRBV6-6 to TRBJ2-7; no firm D call. Deletions cut 6 bases from V and 3 bases from J, with 9 bases between. This CDR3 region has 12 residues. Per germline, CDR1 MNHNY and CDR2 SVGAGI (reference sequence). CDR3 sequence reads: CASSPSRYEQYF. The CDR3 bases are TGTGCCAGCAGCCCTTCCCGCTACGAGCAGTACTTC.

This clone was found once. This sequence joins TRBV27 and TRBJ2-5; no firm D call. Between the trimmed V and J ends, which lost 5 bases and 5 bases, there was a span of 21 bases. Per germline, CDR1 MNHEY and CDR2 SMNVEV (reference sequence). The CDR3 runs 16 residues. As DNA, the CDR3 is TGTGCCAGCAGTCGACAAAAAGTGTCCCCATGGGAGACCCAGTACTTC. Protein sequence: CASSRQKVSPWETQYF.

A few counts support this clone. V is TRBV18 and J is TRBJ2-5, with 7 nucleotides matching TRBD2. Germline V gene data show CDR1 as KGHSH and CDR2 as LQKENI. V shed 1 base and J 1 base; nucleotides not matched to a gene: 6. The CDR3 is 16 residues long. The CDR3, as DNA: TGTGCCAGCTCACCACGAGTCGGGGGGACCCAAGAGACCCAGTACTTC. Residues: CASSPRVGGTQETQYF.